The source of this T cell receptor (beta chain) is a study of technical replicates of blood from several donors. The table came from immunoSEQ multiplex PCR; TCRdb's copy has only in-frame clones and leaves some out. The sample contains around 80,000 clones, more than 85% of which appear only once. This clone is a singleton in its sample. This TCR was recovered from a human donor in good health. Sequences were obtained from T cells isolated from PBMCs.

CDR3 nucleotide sequence: TGTGCCAGCAGGCCGTTAGGGGTAAGCTCCTACGAGCAGTACTTC. Amino acid sequence: CASRPLGVSSYEQYF. The chain carries TRBV6-5 and TRBJ2-7; D is possibly TRBD1 (5 bases). The ends were cut back, 6 bases at V and 0 bases at J, with 15 bases in the middle. CDR1 and CDR2 (germline): MNHEY, SVGAGI. The CDR3 has 15 residues.